These 10 T cell receptor beta chains were sequenced from one sample in a study of T cells after yellow fever vaccination. TCRdb itself ran the 5' RACE reads through MiXCR, one entry per CDR3 protein. The data hold 450,000 to 600,000 distinct CDR3 sequences, with roughly 13% observed a single time. The source material was PBMCs, sampled on the day of the yellow fever booster vaccination. These receptors all stem from a man between 25 and 39 years old who received the YFV17D yellow fever vaccine.

This chain joins TRBV28 and TRBJ2-4; D uncertain. The germline V and J ends were trimmed by 6 bases and 1 base, with 10 bases remaining between them. The CDR3 spans 14 residues. Germline values: CDR1 MDHEN, CDR2 SYDVKM. Here the CDR3 reads CASRTTGAKNIQYF. The CDR3 region has the DNA TGTGCCAGCAGAACGACCGGGGCCAAAAACATTCAGTACTTC.

The table lists this clonotype with a few counts. The chain carries TRBV7-3 and TRBJ2-7, with a weak D call TRBD2 (6 bases). V lost 4 bases to trimming and J lost 0 bases, with 16 bases between them. From germline, CDR1 is SGHTA and CDR2 FQGTGA. This CDR3 contains 16 residues. DNA of the CDR3: TGTGCCAGCAGCTATCAACCGGGACTCAGCTCCTACGAGCAGTACTTC. Its translation is CASSYQPGLSSYEQYF.

This clonotype was picked up a small number of times. This chain links TRBV29-1 with TRBJ1-1; D is unclear. V lost 4 bases to trimming and J lost 8 bases, with 20 bases between them. The CDR3 consists of 14 residues. CDR1 and CDR2 from the germline V gene are SQVTM and ANQGSEA. This CDR3 is CSVGRSGPALEAFF. DNA of the CDR3: TGCAGCGTTGGGCGGTCCGGGCCCGCTCTGGAAGCTTTCTTT.

The chain has TRBV5-1 and TRBJ2-2; either TRBD1 or TRBD2 may fit D (5 bases each). The V and J ends lost 4 bases and 4 bases respectively, with 14 bases between them. CDR1 is SGHRS, CDR2 YFSETQ, per germline. The CDR3 has 15 amino acids. The CDR3 DNA follows: TGCGCCAGCAGCCCCGGGACCGTACTCACCGGGGAGCTGTTTTTT. It is translated as CASSPGTVLTGELFF.

As concerns this clonotype: One end of the junction fails to match germline, which may point to a read error. The rearrangement links TRBV4-3 to TRBJ1-1; D might be TRBD1 (5 bases). CDR1 and CDR2 from the germline V gene are LGHNA and YSLEER. The CDR3 totals 16 residues. CDR3 protein: CASRQEVWGGNTEAFF. CDR3 coding DNA: TGCGCCAGCAGACAAGAAGTGTGGGGGGGAAACACTGAAGCTTTCTTT.

The chain has TRBV11-2 and TRBJ2-1; D not certain. Germline CDR1 SGHAT, CDR2 FQNNGV. This CDR3 has 12 amino acids. Trimming cost V 3 bases and J 8 bases, with 8 bases left between them. As DNA, the CDR3 is TGTGCCAGCAGCTTGCAGTCGTATGAGCAGTTCTTC. This gives the protein CASSLQSYEQFF.

V gene TRBV5-4 combines with J gene TRBJ1-1; 7 bases are a match to TRBD1. Germline CDR1 SGHNT, CDR2 YYREEE (reference sequence). This CDR3 region has 15 residues. The V and J ends lost 6 bases and 2 bases, in that order; junction bases with no gene match: 10. The CDR3 spells CASTEGTELNTEAFF. The CDR3, as DNA: TGTGCCAGCACCGAAGGGACAGAGCTAAACACTGAAGCTTTCTTT.

The chain employs TRBV20-1 and TRBJ2-1, with D maybe TRBD2 (6 bases). Germline assignment: CDR1 DFQATT and CDR2 SNEGSKA (reference sequence). CDR3 length: 13 amino acids. With 6 bases removed from V and 4 bases from J, the gap between germline ends came to 13 bases. The CDR3 loop is CSAGGGGYNEQFF. CDR3 coding DNA: TGCAGTGCCGGGGGAGGAGGGTACAATGAGCAGTTCTTC.

This clonotype was seen more than once but under ten times. The chain has TRBV13 and TRBJ2-6; 7 bases line up with TRBD2. CDR3 size: 18 residues. After removal of 5 bases from V and 1 base from J, the junction contained 11 bases not matched to a gene. Germline V gene lookup returns CDR1 PRHDT and CDR2 FYEKMQ (reference sequence). This chain's CDR3 is CASSTSGLGKSGANVLTF. The DNA for the CDR3 is TGTGCCAGCAGCACGTCCGGACTAGGCAAGTCTGGGGCCAACGTCCTGACTTTC. Combining the CDR3 with reference TRBV13 and TRBJ2-6 gives the whole variable domain AAGVIQSPRHLIKEKRETATLKCYPIPRHDTVYWYQQGPGQDPQFLISFYEKMQSDKGSIPDRFSAQQFSDYHSELNMSSLELGDSALYFCASSTSGLGKSGANVLTFGAGSRLTVL.

This clonotype was detected ten times or more. The chain employs TRBV5-1 and TRBJ2-5; D is undetermined. This CDR3 spans 14 amino acids. From germline, CDR1 is SGHRS and CDR2 YFSETQ. With 0 bases removed from V and 1 base from J, the gap between germline ends came to 7 bases. DNA for the CDR3: TGCGCCAGCAGCTTGGATCCGGGCCAAGAGACCCAGTACTTC. Protein product: CASSLDPGQETQYF.